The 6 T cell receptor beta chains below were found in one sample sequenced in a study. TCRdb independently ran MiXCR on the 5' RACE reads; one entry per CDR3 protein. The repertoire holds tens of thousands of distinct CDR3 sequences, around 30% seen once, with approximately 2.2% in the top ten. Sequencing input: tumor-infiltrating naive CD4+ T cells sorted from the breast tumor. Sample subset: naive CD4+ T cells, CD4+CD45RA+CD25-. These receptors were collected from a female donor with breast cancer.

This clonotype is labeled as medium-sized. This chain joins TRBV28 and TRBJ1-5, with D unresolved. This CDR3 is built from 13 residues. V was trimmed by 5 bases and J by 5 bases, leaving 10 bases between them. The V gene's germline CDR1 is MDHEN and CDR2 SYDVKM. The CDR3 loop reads CASSAPTYQPQHF. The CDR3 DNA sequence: TGTGCCAGCAGTGCGCCAACTTATCAGCCCCAGCATTTT. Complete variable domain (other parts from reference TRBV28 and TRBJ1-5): DVKVTQSSRYLVKRTGEKVFLECVQDMDHENMFWYRQDPGLGLRLIYFSYDVKMKEKGDIPEGYSVSREKKERFSLILESASTNQTSMYLCASSAPTYQPQHFGDGTRLSIL.

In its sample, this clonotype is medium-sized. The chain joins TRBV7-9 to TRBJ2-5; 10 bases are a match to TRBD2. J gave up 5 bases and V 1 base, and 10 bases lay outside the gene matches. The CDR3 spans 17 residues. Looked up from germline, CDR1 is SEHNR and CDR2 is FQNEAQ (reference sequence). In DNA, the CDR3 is TGTGCCAGCAGCTTAGGGCTGGCTAGCGGGAGTGTGGAGACCCAGTACTTC. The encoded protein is CASSLGLASGSVETQYF. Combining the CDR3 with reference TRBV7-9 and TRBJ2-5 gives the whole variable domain DTGVSQNPRHKITKRGQNVTFRCDPISEHNRLYWYRQTLGQGPEFLTYFQNEAQLEKSRLLSDRFSAERPKGSFSTLEIQRTEQGDSAMYLCASSLGLASGSVETQYFGPGTRLLVL.

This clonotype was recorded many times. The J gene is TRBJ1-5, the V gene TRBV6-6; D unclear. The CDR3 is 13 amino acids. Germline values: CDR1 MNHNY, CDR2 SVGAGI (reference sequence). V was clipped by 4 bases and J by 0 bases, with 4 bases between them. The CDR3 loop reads CASSSVSNQPQHF. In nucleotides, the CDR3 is TGTGCCAGCAGTTCGGTTAGCAATCAGCCCCAGCATTTT.

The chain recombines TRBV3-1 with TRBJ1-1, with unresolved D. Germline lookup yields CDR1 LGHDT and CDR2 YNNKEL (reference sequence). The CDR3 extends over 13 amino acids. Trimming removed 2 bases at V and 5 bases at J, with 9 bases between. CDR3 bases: TGTGCCAGCAGCCAACGGGGTGGAACTGAAGCTTTCTTT. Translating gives CASSQRGGTEAFF.

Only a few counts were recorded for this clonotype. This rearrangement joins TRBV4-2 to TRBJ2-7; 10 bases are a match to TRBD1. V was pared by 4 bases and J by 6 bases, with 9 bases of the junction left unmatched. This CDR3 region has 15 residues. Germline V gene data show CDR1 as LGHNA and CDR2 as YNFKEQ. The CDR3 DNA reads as TGTGCCAGCAGCCTGCTTGGGACAGGGGCCTCCGAGCAGTACTTC. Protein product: CASSLLGTGASEQYF.

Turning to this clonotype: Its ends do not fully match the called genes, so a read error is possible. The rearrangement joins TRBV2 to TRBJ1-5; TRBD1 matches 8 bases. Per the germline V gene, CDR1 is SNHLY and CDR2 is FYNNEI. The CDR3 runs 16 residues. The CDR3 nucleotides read TGTGCCAGCAGCGGATTGGGGACAGGAGGGGCTCAGCCCCAGAATTTT. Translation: CASSGLGTGGAQPQNF.